Below are 21 T cell receptor beta chains sequenced from a single sample in a study of shared T cell receptors in the human thymus. Method: immunoSEQ multiplex PCR; TCRdb's copy keeps in-frame clones and lacks some. The table records some 700,000 clones, 70% to 90% of them present only once. This same sample was also part of a study on human thymus T cells.

Sequencing was carried out using thymocytes. The receptor source for this set is a girl under three years old with a congenital heart defect.

This chain uses TRBV28 with TRBJ2-1; 9 positions agree with TRBD1. With 4 bases clipped from V and 2 bases from J, the junction kept 3 bases outside the gene matches. The CDR3 extends over 15 amino acids. Germline CDR1 and CDR2: MDHEN and SYDVKM. CDR3 nucleotides: TGTGCCAGCAGTTACGGGACAGGGCCCTACAATGAGCAGTTCTTC. It encodes CASSYGTGPYNEQFF.

Only a few counts were recorded for this clone. The genes are TRBV6-4 and TRBJ2-2, with 8 bases identical to TRBD1. Germline V CDR1 and CDR2: MRHNA, SNTAGT. The CDR3 runs 17 residues. V dropped 3 bases and J dropped 7; count of bases not matched to a gene: 13. CDR3 region: CASSESYLDRVDGELFF. The CDR3 DNA follows: TGTGCCAGCAGTGAATCCTATTTGGACAGGGTAGACGGGGAGCTGTTTTTT.

The chain has TRBV27 and TRBJ1-5, with TRBD1 identical over 7 bases. The CDR3 extends over 18 amino acids. V trimming: 4 bases; J trimming: 0 bases; junction bases outside the gene matches: 12. Germline loops: CDR1 MNHEY, CDR2 SMNVEV (reference sequence). The CDR3, as DNA: TGTGCCAGCAGTTCAGGGGGGACTGAGAATTATAGCAATCAGCCCCAGCATTTT. It codes for CASSSGGTENYSNQPQHF.

J is TRBJ2-1 and V is TRBV6-5, with D tentatively TRBD1 (5 bases). Germline lookup yields CDR1 MNHEY and CDR2 SVGAGI. The V gene lost 6 bases and the J gene lost 4 bases, with 16 bases spanning the gap. The CDR3 consists of 15 residues. CDR3 DNA sequence: TGTGCCAGCAGAACCGTTATGGGGCCATACAATGAGCAGTTCTTC. The encoded protein is CASRTVMGPYNEQFF.

CDR3 coding DNA: TGCAGCGTTGCACAGGTTCCAGCTTTCTTT. The encoded protein is CSVAQVPAFF. The rearrangement joins TRBV29-1 to TRBJ1-1; D possibly corresponds to TRBD1 (5 bases). This CDR3 has 10 amino acids. V lost 4 bases and J lost 10, with 10 bases in between. Germline lookup yields CDR1 SQVTM and CDR2 ANQGSEA.

This chain uses TRBV4-3 with TRBJ2-1, with a weak D call TRBD2 (6 bases). Trimming took 1 base from V and 1 from J, leaving 8 bases between them. This CDR3 region has 15 residues. CDR1 is LGHNA, CDR2 YSLEER, per germline. CDR3 loop: CASSQATSSYNEQFF. CDR3 DNA sequence: TGCGCCAGCAGCCAAGCGACTAGTTCCTACAATGAGCAGTTCTTC.

V usage is TRBV4-1 and J usage is TRBJ1-1, with 8 nucleotides matching TRBD1. The CDR3 spans 18 residues. V lost 0 bases to trimming and J lost 1 base; unmatched junction nucleotides: 10. Germline V gene data show CDR1 as MGHRA and CDR2 as YSYEKL. In DNA form, the CDR3 reads TGCGCCAGCAGCCAAGAGCTGGCAGGGGGCGCGGAGAACACTGAAGCTTTCTTT. Translated: CASSQELAGGAENTEAFF.

V is TRBV9 and J is TRBJ2-7; no firm D call. Germline CDR1 SGDLS, CDR2 YYNGEE. Trimming pared 2 bases from V and 6 bases from J, leaving 12 bases between. The CDR3 covers 13 residues. CDR3 loop: CASSVLPFGEQYF. CDR3 coding DNA: TGTGCCAGCAGCGTTCTTCCTTTCGGCGAGCAGTACTTC.

The chain couples TRBV5-4 to TRBJ1-1, with a possible D match to TRBD1 (5 bases). Germline loops: CDR1 SGHNT, CDR2 YYREEE (reference sequence). The V end was cut by 4 bases, the J end by 3 bases, with 19 bases between. The CDR3 extends over 16 amino acids. This CDR3 is CASSNTGLREDTEAFF. CDR3 bases: TGTGCCAGCAGCAACACAGGTCTTAGGGAGGACACTGAAGCTTTCTTT.

The V gene is TRBV10-2, the J gene TRBJ1-2; 9 nucleotides agree with TRBD1. CDR1 WSHSY and CDR2 SAAADI come from the germline V gene. V dropped 2 bases and J dropped 4; count of bases not matched to a gene: 8. The CDR3 has 16 residues. CDR3 sequence: CASSEPWDRAIYGYTF. CDR3 sequence (DNA): TGCGCCAGCAGTGAGCCCTGGGACAGGGCAATCTATGGCTACACCTTC.

The count of this clone is one. The DNA for the CDR3 is TGTGCCATCAGTGGGGAGACCGGGACAGGGGGCTGTGGGGAATCACCCCTCCACTTT. Amino acid sequence: CAISGETGTGGCGESPLHF. The chain links TRBV10-3 to TRBJ1-6; 12 positions agree with TRBD1. The CDR3 loop spans 19 amino acids. Germline-derived CDR1 and CDR2 are ENHRY and SYGVKD. The junction had 17 bases not matched to a gene; V was cut back by 4 bases and J by 10 bases.

J is TRBJ2-5 and V is TRBV5-4, with D possibly matching TRBD1 (6 bases). The CDR3 totals 16 residues. Trimming cost V 1 base and J 5 bases, with 18 bases left between them. CDR1 is SGHNT, CDR2 YYREEE, per germline (reference sequence). Written as DNA, the CDR3 is TGTGCCAGCAGCTTGACAGGGCCTTCCGATGCGGAGACCCAGTACTTC. It is translated as CASSLTGPSDAETQYF.

This chain links TRBV7-9 with TRBJ1-1; 11 bases are a match to TRBD1. V was pared by 5 bases and J by 5 bases, with 7 bases of the junction left unmatched. Germline V gives CDR1 SEHNR, CDR2 FQNEAQ (reference sequence). CDR3 length equals 15 residues. CDR3 coding DNA: TGTGCCAGCAGCCCACGGACAGGGGGCAGGACTGAAGCTTTCTTT. Amino acid sequence: CASSPRTGGRTEAFF.

The genes are TRBV2 and TRBJ1-6, with D tentatively TRBD1 (5 bases). This CDR3 has 16 amino acids. V shed 5 bases and J shed 0 bases, with 11 bases lying between them. Germline V gives CDR1 SNHLY, CDR2 FYNNEI. The CDR3 nucleotides are TGTGCCAGCAGTCCACAGGTCCCCTCCTATAATTCACCCCTCCACTTT. It is translated as CASSPQVPSYNSPLHF.

There are a few counts of this clone. The chain has TRBV5-1 and TRBJ2-7; the match to TRBD1 covers 7 bases. The V gene end was trimmed by 5 bases and the J gene end by 5 bases; junction bases not matched to a gene: 4. CDR3 length equals 12 residues. Germline V gene sequence: CDR1 SGHRS, CDR2 YFSETQ. The CDR3 sequence is CASSRQGHEQYF. As DNA, the CDR3 is TGCGCCAGCAGTCGACAGGGCCACGAGCAGTACTTC. The variable domain in full, with the rest retrieved from reference TRBV5-1 and TRBJ2-7, is KAGVTQTPRYLIKTRGQQVTLSCSPISGHRSVSWYQQTPGQGLQFLFEYFSETQRNKGNFPGRFSGRQFSNSRSEMNVSTLELGDSALYLCASSRQGHEQYFGPGTRLTVT.

The rearrangement joins TRBV6-6 to TRBJ1-5; a weak D match, TRBD1 (5 bases). The CDR3 has 14 residues. The V gene lost 0 bases and the J gene lost 5 bases, with 8 bases spanning the gap. CDR1 is MNHNY and CDR2 is SVGAGI in the germline V gene (reference sequence). CDR3 coding DNA: TGTGCCAGCAGTTACTCGATCAGGGATCAGCCCCAGCATTTT. Translated, it gives CASSYSIRDQPQHF.

This chain joins TRBV5-6 and TRBJ1-1, with TRBD1 as a possible D gene (6 bases). V lost 3 bases and J 3 bases, leaving 27 bases between the germline ends. The CDR3 spans 19 residues. Germline assignment: CDR1 SGHDT and CDR2 YYEEEE. The DNA of the CDR3 is TGTGCCAGCAGCTCAATGGACAGTATCAACCTCCTCGCGGACACTGAAGCTTTCTTT. Amino acids: CASSSMDSINLLADTEAFF. Together with reference TRBV5-6 and TRBJ1-1, the CDR3 gives the full variable domain: DAGVTQSPTHLIKTRGQQVTLRCSPKSGHDTVSWYQQALGQGPQFIFQYYEEEERQRGNFPDRFSGHQFPNYSSELNVNALLLGDSALYLCASSSMDSINLLADTEAFFGQGTRLTVV.

V is TRBV5-4 and J is TRBJ2-1, with a possible D match to TRBD1 (5 bases). Trimming cost V 4 bases and J 0 bases, with 8 bases left between them. Germline CDR1 and CDR2: SGHNT and YYREEE (reference sequence). This CDR3 contains 14 residues. CDR3 DNA sequence: TGTGCCAGCAGCGGGGCTGCCTCCTACAATGAGCAGTTCTTC. As protein: CASSGAASYNEQFF.

V gene TRBV18 combines with J gene TRBJ2-1; D is ambiguous. The CDR3 length is 13 residues. Germline loops: CDR1 KGHSH, CDR2 LQKENI. V lost 4 bases and J lost 9, with 13 bases in between. This CDR3 is CASSRLTEGEQFF. CDR3 nucleotide sequence: TGTGCCAGCTCACGACTCACGGAAGGTGAGCAGTTCTTC.

V gene TRBV5-4 combines with J gene TRBJ1-3; D possibly corresponds to TRBD1 (5 bases). The CDR3 consists of 15 residues. Germline CDR1 and CDR2: SGHNT and YYREEE (reference sequence). Trimming removed 3 bases from V and 1 base from J, with 11 bases in between. CDR3 loop: CASSSTDTSGNTIYF. The CDR3 DNA reads as TGTGCCAGCAGCTCAACGGACACTTCTGGAAACACCATATATTTT.

J is TRBJ1-5 and V is TRBV7-6, with TRBD1 identical over 7 bases. J was trimmed by 6 bases and V by 6 bases; bases with no gene match: 11. Germline V gene sequence: CDR1 SGHVS, CDR2 FNYEAQ. The CDR3 spans 15 residues. For the CDR3, the DNA is TGTGCCAGCAGTTCCACAGGGGTTCGTGCTCAGCCCCAGCATTTT. It yields the protein CASSSTGVRAQPQHF.